This T cell receptor (beta chain) was obtained from a study of PD-L1 blockade in urothelial cancer (dated by TCRdb to the late 2010s). Looking at the study overall: Every patient began therapy around 2014 and was given atezolizumab 1,200 mg intravenously every 3 weeks. The study, an exploratory multi-omic analysis, examined somatic, immune and clinical correlates of response to PD-L1 blockade with atezolizumab in urothelial cancer. Blood samples gave median yields of about 150,000 T cells and tens of thousands of unique TCRs, along with a median clonality of 0.080. Durable clinical benefit was achieved by nine patients and was not achieved by 20 patients. Pretreatment tumor samples and matched peripheral blood, collected serially before and after atezolizumab treatment, underwent TCR sequencing. In the same patients, pretreatment tumors underwent whole exome sequencing and RNA sequencing in addition to TCR sequencing. Pretreatment blood TCR-seq was available for 27 to 30 patients, at least one posttreatment blood collection was obtained for 25 or so patients, and tumor TCR-seq was available for 25 or so patients. Patients had an ECOG performance status of 0 or 1 and had received between 0 and 3 prior chemotherapy regimens. Durable clinical benefit was defined as a progression-free survival longer than 6 months, and TCR features were additionally tested against progression-free survival and overall survival. Blood samples were analyzed at two time points: 3 weeks after treatment start (second dose) and 6 weeks after treatment start. About 85% of the roughly 30 patients were males with bladder-origin urothelial cancer, and 18 of 29 reported a prior smoking history.

The time point label corresponds to: pretreatment peripheral blood. A cohort of around 28 patients with locally advanced or metastatic urothelial carcinoma, treated at Memorial Sloan Kettering on a trial protocol, was included. Peripheral blood mononuclear cells were collected pretreatment and during treatment, with between 1 and 8 total time points per patient. The Qiagen DNeasy Blood extraction kit was used to purify genomic DNA from total PBMCs and tumor samples. Collected pretreatment and during treatment, PBMCs were isolated and stored as previously described. The CDR3 runs 12 amino acids, cysteine and phenylalanine included. This entry keeps only the CDR3 DNA: 36 bases, framed from base 1. The germline V gene sets CDR1 to SGHRS and CDR2 to YFSETQ. A distance of 16 bases separates the germline ends of V and J, which lose 2 bases and 16 bases respectively. Paper-wide results and their limitations: At 3 weeks after the start of treatment, tumor-associated TCR clones in peripheral blood had expanded more in patients with durable benefit (n of about 22, p = 0.022). Small sample size (n of about 30) and many exploratory analyses mean the results are intended to be hypothesis-generating. A pretreatment peripheral blood TCR clonality below the median was linked to improved progression-free and overall survival.

Points on this clone: Its antigen has not been determined. No base-level quality is on record; no much larger clone is a single base apart.

Synthetic TCR analog templates were spiked into each PCR to estimate absolute template abundance from read counts. TCRbeta CDR3 regions were amplified from genomic DNA with bias-controlled V and J gene primers using the immunoSEQ assay. Rearranged TCRbeta segments were sequenced at approximately 20X coverage. In the original analysis: Clustering was used to correct sequencing errors, and CDR3s were annotated against IMGT so that V, D and J genes could be assigned. Downstream analyses used only productive TCRbeta rearrangements and left out out-of-frame or stop-codon sequences. Clonality was computed as one minus Shannon entropy normalized by the log of the number of unique productive sequences. Clones differing between time points or between blood and tumor were identified using Fisher's exact test with Benjamini-Hochberg correction, with an adjusted p below 0.01 applied as the threshold. TCRdb took over this immuneACCESS table, retaining in-frame rearrangements with V and J assigned. Such tables are incomplete; in checked studies, under half of the missing clones stem from an unresolved V gene, and the remainder is unexplained. V and J calls and clone size are as listed in that table; D and trimming were resolved from the DNA. For this sample the table gives 45,000 to 50,000 clones, of which 82% were detected only once. Around 1.5% of the sample goes to the ten largest clones.

The chain couples TRBV5-1 to TRBJ2-1; TRBD2 could be the D gene, as 5 bases match. The receptor was derived from a man in his fifties or sixties with urothelial cancer. Sequencing used PBMCs, obtained around atezolizumab (anti-PD-L1) treatment. The encoded CDR3 is CASSLSRERAFF. The DNA sequence follows: TGCGCCAGCAGCTTAAGTCGGGAAAGGGCATTCTTC.